Listed below are T cell receptor beta chains from one sample, sequenced in a study of a mutant IDH1 vaccine in newly diagnosed glioma. What these receptors recognize is not known. This table comes from immunoSEQ multiplex PCR, and its TCRdb copy is limited to in-frame clones, with some not included. Counted here are 110,000 or so clones, roughly 90% occurring once; the ten biggest clones make up roughly 0.65%. Sequencing used PBMCs, obtained from a glioma patient whose treatment included an IDH1 peptide vaccine. The receptor source for this set is a woman between 45 and 60 years old with glioma. CDR3s include the opening cysteine and the closing phenylalanine or tryptophan. D genes are given only for firm matches. Clone size appears in some rows only: once, few, many, or a class for an expanded clone.

clone size | J gene | D gene | V gene | CDR3 protein | CDR3 DNA
. | TRBJ1-2 | TRBD1 | TRBV19 | CASTHIQGVDYGYTF | TGTGCCAGTACCCACATACAGGGGGTTGACTATGGCTACACCTTC
once | TRBJ2-1 | TRBD2 | TRBV27 | CATTTSGYNEQFF | TGTGCCACAACGACTAGCGGGTACAATGAGCAGTTCTTC
. | TRBJ2-7 | . | TRBV15 | CATSSGRGQYF | TGTGCCACCAGCTCTGGCAGGGGTCAGTACTTC
. | TRBJ1-1 | . | TRBV19 | CASSMSPGNTEAFF | TGTGCCAGTAGTATGTCGCCGGGGAACACTGAAGCTTTCTTT
. | TRBJ2-5 | . | TRBV28 | CASSPYAPGEETQYF | TGTGCCAGCAGCCCCTATGCCCCGGGGGAGGAGACCCAGTACTTC
. | TRBJ2-1 | . | TRBV6-1 | CASRIPRVMDNEQFF | TGTGCCAGCAGAATACCACGGGTTATGGACAATGAGCAGTTCTTC
. | TRBJ2-1 | TRBD2 | TRBV7-9 | CASEPTSGKQFF | TGTGCCAGCGAGCCGACTAGCGGAAAGCAGTTCTTC
. | TRBJ2-1 | . | TRBV29-1 | CSARYGARDEQFF | TGCAGCGCACGTTATGGGGCCAGGGATGAGCAGTTCTTC
. | TRBJ1-5 | TRBD1 | TRBV10-3 | CAISHGQGKDQPQHF | TGTGCCATCAGCCACGGACAGGGGAAGGATCAGCCCCAGCATTTT
. | TRBJ2-7 | TRBD1 | TRBV5-4 | CASSPGDRRYEQYF | TGTGCCAGCAGCCCCGGGGACAGACGCTACGAGCAGTACTTC
. | TRBJ2-3 | . | TRBV4-2 | CASSQDSGVGTDTQYF | TGTGCCAGCAGCCAAGATTCCGGAGTAGGCACAGATACGCAGTATTTT
. | TRBJ2-1 | TRBD2 | TRBV28 | CASSSPASGSQEQFF | TGTGCCAGCAGCTCGCCGGCTAGCGGGAGTCAGGAGCAGTTCTTC
. | TRBJ2-1 | TRBD2 | TRBV4-1 | CASSQEGLAGGNEQFF | TGCGCCAGCAGCCAAGAGGGCCTAGCGGGAGGCAATGAGCAGTTCTTC
. | TRBJ1-5 | . | TRBV4-2 | CASSQEGTLNQPQHF | TGTGCCAGCAGCCAAGAGGGTACACTCAATCAGCCCCAGCATTTT
once | TRBJ2-3 | . | TRBV6-6 | CASSSRTIEDTQYF | TGTGCCAGCAGTTCCCGGACCATTGAGGATACGCAGTATTTT
few | TRBJ1-2 | TRBD1 | TRBV28 | CATQGGGTPYGYTF | TGTGCCACCCAGGGGGGAGGAACTCCCTATGGCTACACCTTC
. | TRBJ2-1 | TRBD2 | TRBV10-2 | CASLPLAGVNNEQFF | TGCGCCAGCCTACCCCTAGCGGGAGTGAACAATGAGCAGTTCTTC
once | TRBJ1-2 | . | TRBV28 | CASSVALAANYGYTF | TGTGCCAGCAGTGTGGCCCTGGCCGCTAACTATGGCTACACCTTC
. | TRBJ2-7 | TRBD1 | TRBV5-1 | CASRSPGQGSHEQYF | TGCGCCAGCAGATCACCGGGACAGGGGTCCCACGAGCAGTACTTC
. | TRBJ2-5 | . | TRBV6-1 | CASSRTLETQYF | TGTGCCAGCTCCAGGACCCTAGAGACCCAGTACTTC
. | TRBJ2-1 | . | TRBV23-1 | CASSPTGTVPPNEQFF | TGCGCCAGCAGTCCCACCGGGACGGTCCCTCCCAATGAGCAGTTCTTC
. | TRBJ2-1 | . | TRBV6-5 | CATPDSNYNEQFF | TGTGCCACCCCGGACAGCAACTACAATGAGCAGTTCTTC
. | TRBJ2-7 | . | TRBV11-2 | CASSLDRGRFYEQYF | TGTGCCAGCAGCTTAGATCGGGGCCGTTTCTACGAGCAGTACTTC
. | TRBJ2-1 | . | TRBV11-2 | CASSLDRDNHNEQFF | TGTGCCAGCAGCTTAGATCGGGATAACCACAATGAGCAGTTCTTC
. | TRBJ2-3 | . | TRBV7-8 | CASSSSGSTDTQYF | TGTGCCAGCAGCTCCAGCGGGAGCACAGATACGCAGTATTTT
. | TRBJ2-7 | . | TRBV29-1 | CSVLDGAEEQYF | TGCAGCGTTTTGGACGGGGCTGAAGAGCAGTACTTC
. | TRBJ1-2 | . | TRBV2 | CASTRTYGYTF | TGTGCCAGCACACGGACTTATGGCTACACCTTC
. | TRBJ1-5 | . | TRBV7-8 | CASSLRAGAPQHF | TGTGCCAGCAGCTTACGGGCAGGCGCGCCCCAGCATTTT
. | TRBJ2-2 | . | TRBV29-1 | CSVEADTNTGELFF | TGCAGCGTTGAGGCAGACACGAACACCGGGGAGCTGTTTTTT
. | TRBJ1-6 | . | TRBV19 | CASRTEYNSPLHF | TGTGCCAGTCGGACAGAGTATAATTCACCCCTCCACTTT
. | TRBJ2-7 | . | TRBV6-5 | CASSSRGESYEQYF | TGTGCCAGCAGTTCGAGGGGGGAATCCTACGAGCAGTACTTC
. | TRBJ1-5 | TRBD1 | TRBV7-9 | CASSLTGASNQPQHF | TGTGCCAGCAGCTTAACAGGGGCTAGCAATCAGCCCCAGCATTTT
. | TRBJ1-1 | . | TRBV6-5 | CASSYSRGFEAFF | TGTGCCAGCAGTTACTCGCGGGGTTTTGAAGCTTTCTTT
. | TRBJ2-7 | TRBD2 | TRBV27 | CASSANRLAGKGQYF | TGTGCCAGCAGTGCTAATCGACTAGCGGGAAAAGGGCAGTACTTC
. | TRBJ1-4 | TRBD1 | TRBV28 | CATFQGAANEKLFF | TGTGCCACCTTCCAGGGGGCGGCGAATGAAAAACTGTTTTTT
. | TRBJ2-7 | . | TRBV30 | CAWRNPASYEQYF | TGTGCCTGGAGAAACCCGGCCTCCTACGAGCAGTACTTC
. | TRBJ2-7 | TRBD2 | TRBV14 | CASSQLGLAGGNEQYF | TGTGCCAGCAGCCAACTCGGACTAGCGGGGGGCAACGAGCAGTACTTC
few | TRBJ2-3 | TRBD2 | TRBV5-1 | CASNSAGADTQYF | TGCGCCAGCAACTCAGCGGGAGCGGATACGCAGTATTTT
. | TRBJ1-3 | . | TRBV5-1 | CASSSLTGSGNTIYF | TGCGCCAGCAGCTCCCTGACAGGCTCTGGAAACACCATATATTTT
. | TRBJ2-7 | . | TRBV5-1 | CASSPGPDATYEQYF | TGCGCCAGCAGCCCCGGACCTGATGCAACCTACGAGCAGTACTTC
. | TRBJ2-7 | . | TRBV15 | CATSRDTRGHEQYF | TGTGCCACCAGCAGAGATACCAGGGGCCACGAGCAGTACTTC
. | TRBJ2-2 | TRBD1 | TRBV28 | CASSHLTGGARNTGELFF | TGTGCCAGCAGTCACCTGACAGGGGGCGCGAGGAACACCGGGGAGCTGTTTTTT
. | TRBJ2-7 | TRBD2 | TRBV30 | CAWGKRLAGVREQYF | TGTGCCTGGGGTAAAAGACTAGCGGGAGTGCGGGAGCAGTACTTC
. | TRBJ2-5 | TRBD1 | TRBV7-8 | CASSSRGTELRGAQYF | TGTGCCAGCAGCTCAAGAGGGACAGAGCTACGAGGAGCCCAGTACTTC
. | TRBJ1-2 | TRBD1 | TRBV5-1 | CASSLNTGTGNYGYTF | TGCGCCAGCAGCTTAAACACCGGGACAGGGAACTATGGCTACACCTTC
once | TRBJ1-1 | . | TRBV5-4 | CASSLVGSSNTEAFF | TGTGCCAGCAGCTTGGTTGGCTCGTCGAACACTGAAGCTTTCTTT
. | TRBJ2-6 | . | TRBV5-1 | CASRPIYRDAGANVLTF | TGCGCCAGCAGGCCCATTTACAGGGATGCTGGGGCCAACGTCCTGACTTTC
once | TRBJ2-7 | . | TRBV10-1 | CASSERVTYEQYF | TGCGCCAGCAGTGAGCGGGTAACCTACGAGCAGTACTTC
. | TRBJ2-3 | . | TRBV6-5 | CASSYFPPSTDTQYF | TGTGCCAGCAGTTACTTCCCGCCTAGCACAGATACGCAGTATTTT
. | TRBJ2-7 | TRBD1 | TRBV29-1 | CSVDPGGGDEQYF | TGCAGCGTTGACCCAGGGGGCGGGGACGAGCAGTACTTC
. | TRBJ2-1 | . | TRBV28 | CASRGLTSYNEQFF | TGTGCCAGCAGAGGCCTGACTAGCTACAATGAGCAGTTCTTC
. | TRBJ2-5 | . | TRBV28 | CASSFYGTQYF | TGTGCCAGCAGTTTTTATGGGACCCAGTACTTC
. | TRBJ2-7 | . | TRBV5-1 | CASSPLGRDEQYF | TGCGCCAGCAGCCCCCTTGGAAGGGACGAGCAGTACTTC
. | TRBJ1-6 | . | TRBV5-8 | CASSPGGSYNSPLHF | TGTGCCAGCAGCCCGGGCGGCAGCTACAATTCACCCCTCCACTTT
. | TRBJ2-5 | TRBD1 | TRBV6-5 | CASRLTGGLSETQYF | TGTGCCAGCAGATTGACAGGGGGGTTGAGTGAGACCCAGTACTTC